The sequence of this T cell receptor (beta chain) was determined in a study of Graves' ophthalmopathy and Graves' hyperthyroidism. Overall study: Stable hyperthyroidism meant no ophthalmopathy within 18 months of follow-up.

The CDR3 numbers 19 amino acids, ends counted. Germline V lookup: CDR1 ENHRY, CDR2 SYGVKD. Beta-chain TCR CDR3 regions were amplified from RNA transcripts. A first-round RT-PCR used HTBI primers, followed by a second-round multiplex PCR. TCRdb processed the multiplex PCR reads anew with MiXCR; each CDR3 protein has one entry. The sample records over a million distinct CDR3 sequences, about 35% being singletons. As to this clonotype: Because the CDR3's place on the DNA is in doubt, the DNA is left out and the CDR3 is given as listed by TCRdb.

The receptor's source is an adult man with Graves' hyperthyroidism. The sample taken for sequencing was peripheral blood or thyroid tissue (not recorded which). V and J are TRBV10-3 and TRBJ1-1; TRBD1, as called in the table, went unchecked against the DNA. The CDR3 sequence: CAIRGLICSAPPPNTEAFF.